This note documents a single T cell receptor beta chain sequence. The antigen is not known. The sample originates from a study of chemoradiotherapy in HPV16-positive cancers. Using immunoSEQ multiplex PCR, the repertoire was profiled, and TCRdb retains in-frame clones only, with some absent. The sample lists just under 4,000 clones, around 83% seen once, with 8% to 9% in the top ten. Regarding the study as a whole: Candidate HPV-specific clones and E7-related TCR motifs grew in tumor during treatment.

CDR1 and CDR2 (germline): MGHRA, YSYEKL. The CDR3 sequence is 15 residues long. V gave up 0 bases and J gave up 2 bases, with 8 bases separating them. The specimen was tumor tissue, collected from a patient who underwent chemoradiotherapy. The chain is built from TRBV4-1 and TRBJ1-5; the D is unclear. The origin of this receptor is a human donor with HPV-associated anogenital cancer. As DNA, the CDR3 is TGCGCCAGCAGCCAAGATGGAGCCCGCAATCAGCCCCAGCATTTT. This translates into CASSQDGARNQPQHF.